This T cell receptor (beta chain) was observed in a study of blood T cells in healthy people across ages. This clonotype was detected a few times. A second 7 to 11 cycle PCR used barcoded and J-beta primers. CDR3-containing paired-end reads numbered at least 2.5 million in each sample. A single record per CDR3 protein comes from TCRdb applying MiXCR to the 5' RACE reads. The table has around 1,500,000 distinct CDR3 sequences, 28% seen once. The sequenced material came from blood. This TCR came from a woman aged 30 to 39 in good health.

The CDR3 sequence: CASSSSALGDQSTF. The CDR3 DNA sequence: TGTGCCAGCAGCTCATCCGCCCTGGGGGACCAATCCACCTTC. The chain joins TRBV7-2 to TRBJ1-2; possible D gene TRBD1, 5 bases. Germline CDR1 and CDR2: SGHTA and FQGNSA. The CDR3 is 14 residues long. V lost 4 bases to trimming and J lost 13 bases, with 22 bases between them.